This T cell receptor beta chain is from a study of CD8 T cells in Susac syndrome (dated by TCRdb to the late 2010s). Background for the entire study: Of the Susac syndrome patients who were sequenced, about 6 had clinically active disease and 8 or 9 were in clinical remission. At blood withdrawal, Susac syndrome patients were either therapy-naive, taking corticosteroids (in some cases with IVIg as well), or taking IVIg alone. Whether CD8+ T cell activation and differentiation in Susac syndrome was antigen driven was tested using repertoire sequencing.

Study-wide findings and limitations: No clonal expansion was detected in the CD4+ T cell repertoire of Susac syndrome patients. The TCR sequencing and HLA analysis was acknowledged to have included a relatively small number of individuals.

Turning to this clonotype: The specificity of this receptor is unknown. No much larger clonotype is one base removed from it; base qualities were not supplied.

For CDR1 and CDR2, the germline V gene lists SQVTM and ANQGSEA. The V end loses 3 bases and the J end loses 4 bases, and a stretch of 10 bases separates them. From its cysteine to its phenylalanine, the CDR3 spans 12 amino acids. Just CDR3 DNA is preserved here, 36 bases in frame from base 1. RNA was extracted using the RNeasy kit, and about 0.5 to 1 ug of the RNA was reverse transcribed with random hexamers. The immunoSEQ multiplex PCR assay, which covers 54 Vbeta and 13 Jbeta segments, was used to amplify TCR beta CDR3 regions. PCR amplification bias was corrected by using a synthetic template baseline for primer optimization and computational correction. Turning to the authors' computational methods: Reads were annotated to V, D and J genes per IMGT and analyzed with immunoSEQ Analyzer, keeping only productive sequences. To calculate clonality, Shannon entropy was normalized by log2 of the number of productive unique sequences and then subtracted from one. For each patient and control, public and private clones were evaluated among the 100 most prevalent clones. Clones were defined as Susac-specific when absent from the healthy and MS cohorts, from approximately 1,100 published viral clones and from other ImmuneACCESS disease sequences. TCRdb handled the public reads itself, with Q25 trimming in fastp and clone calling in MiXCR, and kept productive beta chains. Each record represents a unique CDR3 protein, reported with the most common genes and DNA among its rows. These V and J calls originate from TCRdb's pipeline instead of the authors' own analysis. Within this sample are some 94,000 distinct CDR3 sequences, with 85% to 95% of them counted one time only. Jointly, the top ten make up about 0.3% of the sample.

Peripheral blood CD8+ and CD4+ T cells from healthy donors, Susac syndrome patients and multiple sclerosis patients were profiled by high-throughput TCR beta sequencing. The Susac syndrome patients fulfilled recently defined diagnostic criteria for either definite or probable disease. Bulk CD8+ and CD4+ T cells were purified by magnetic negative isolation, whereas CD8+ TEMRA cells were enriched by FACS. Blood was collected in EDTA tubes and processed within 24 hours, with PBMCs isolated through density gradient centrifugation. PBMCs intended for TCR sequencing were frozen in liquid nitrogen and were later thawed in a 37 degrees C water bath. Purity of sorted or isolated CD4+, CD8+ and CD8+ TEMRA cells was at least 90%.

Specimen: CD4+ T cells from PBMCs. This chain joins TRBV29-1 to TRBJ2-7; possibly the D gene is TRBD1, per 6 matching bases. The receptor comes from a human donor with Susac syndrome. CDR3 reads: CSVEGAGYEQYF. In nucleotide form, the sequence is TGCAGCGTTGAGGGGGCCGGTTACGAGCAGTACTTC.